What follows are 28 T cell receptor beta chains derived from one specimen sequenced in a study of cytomegalovirus exposure and HLA in healthy donors. Both 60 Vbeta primers and 13 Jbeta primers went into the PCR. Sequenced by immunoSEQ multiplex PCR; TCRdb stores in-frame clones only, minus some. The sample includes roughly 160,000 clones, roughly 70% of them seen just once. The sample was PBMCs. Source of these receptors: a girl between 5 and 17 years old in good health and CMV-seronegative.

The chain carries TRBV29-1 and TRBJ1-1; 7 positions agree with TRBD1. This CDR3 contains 13 residues. CDR1 is SQVTM and CDR2 is ANQGSEA in the germline V gene. V lost 6 bases, J lost 1 base, and 5 bases stayed unmatched. CDR3 loop: CSVKQGPNTEAFF. As DNA, the CDR3 is TGCAGCGTGAAACAGGGGCCGAACACTGAAGCTTTCTTT.

This rearrangement joins TRBV7-9 to TRBJ1-2; TRBD1 is a possible D gene (5 bases). Trimming removed 8 bases from V and 0 bases from J, with 25 bases in between. CDR3 size: 18 residues. Germline V gives CDR1 SEHNR, CDR2 FQNEAQ (reference sequence). The CDR3 region is CASQSERQSTQANYGYTF. CDR3 in DNA: TGTGCCAGCCAAAGCGAACGACAGAGTACCCAAGCTAACTATGGCTACACCTTC.

The V and J genes are TRBV13 and TRBJ2-1; 8 nucleotides line up with TRBD2. With 0 bases clipped from V and 3 bases from J, the junction kept 4 bases outside the gene matches. The CDR3 sequence is 16 residues long. CDR1 and CDR2 (germline): PRHDT, FYEKMQ (reference sequence). CDR3: CASSLGGGGLYNEQFF. The CDR3 DNA reads as TGTGCCAGCAGCTTAGGCGGGGGGGGCCTCTACAATGAGCAGTTCTTC. The complete variable domain, with remaining parts taken from reference TRBV13 and TRBJ2-1, reads AAGVIQSPRHLIKEKRETATLKCYPIPRHDTVYWYQQGPGQDPQFLISFYEKMQSDKGSIPDRFSAQQFSDYHSELNMSSLELGDSALYFCASSLGGGGLYNEQFFGPGTRLTVL.

This rearrangement joins TRBV6-1 to TRBJ2-3; possible D gene TRBD2, 6 bases. Germline V gene lookup returns CDR1 MNHNS and CDR2 SASEGT. The CDR3 has 14 residues. The V gene lost 7 bases and the J gene lost 6 bases, with 17 bases spanning the gap. The CDR3 spells CASMRDPRVDTQYF. CDR3 sequence (DNA): TGTGCCAGCATGCGGGATCCTCGGGTTGATACGCAGTATTTT.

CDR3 region: CASSIALTGGFNEQFF. The CDR3 nucleotides read TGTGCCAGTAGTATAGCCCTGACAGGGGGCTTCAATGAGCAGTTCTTC. The rearrangement joins TRBV19 to TRBJ2-1; 10 bases are shared with TRBD1. V gave up 1 base and J gave up 6 bases; unmatched junction bases: 6. The germline gives CDR1 LNHDA, CDR2 SQIVND (reference sequence). The CDR3 is 16 amino acids.

This sequence joins TRBV10-1 and TRBJ2-7; D is ambiguous. This CDR3 region has 13 residues. Germline V lookup: CDR1 WNHNN, CDR2 SYGVQD (reference sequence). Between the trimmed V and J ends, which lost 6 bases and 7 bases, there was a span of 16 bases. CDR3: CASSLTEPGEQYF. The CDR3 DNA sequence: TGCGCCAGCAGCTTAACAGAACCTGGGGAGCAGTACTTC.

The rearrangement links TRBV7-9 to TRBJ2-1; 8 nucleotides match TRBD2. There are 15 residues in the CDR3. CDR1 is SEHNR and CDR2 is FQNEAQ in the germline V gene (reference sequence). The J segment lost 4 bases and the V segment lost 5 bases, leaving 7 bases of the junction unmatched. CDR3 sequence (DNA): TGTGCCAGCAGCCCTAGGACTAGCTTTTACAATGAGCAGTTCTTC. Translated, it gives CASSPRTSFYNEQFF.

The chain is built from TRBV5-1 and TRBJ2-1; D not resolved. Germline lookup yields CDR1 SGHRS and CDR2 YFSETQ. V was cut by 2 bases and J by 7 bases, with 4 bases left in between. The CDR3 loop spans 11 amino acids. The CDR3 DNA reads as TGCGCCAGCAGCTTTTCGAATGAGCAGTTCTTC. Its protein product is CASSFSNEQFF. Drawing the rest from reference TRBV5-1 and TRBJ2-1, the complete variable domain is KAGVTQTPRYLIKTRGQQVTLSCSPISGHRSVSWYQQTPGQGLQFLFEYFSETQRNKGNFPGRFSGRQFSNSRSEMNVSTLELGDSALYLCASSFSNEQFFGPGTRLTVL.

This sequence joins TRBV7-9 and TRBJ2-1; 14 bases align to TRBD2. Germline CDR1 reads SEHNR; CDR2 reads FQNEAQ (reference sequence). The CDR3 contains 18 residues. J was trimmed by 0 bases and V by 4 bases; bases with no gene match: 5. The CDR3 protein is CASSSGTSGGSSYNEQFF. The CDR3 DNA reads TGTGCCAGCAGCTCCGGGACTAGCGGGGGAAGCTCCTACAATGAGCAGTTCTTC.

This chain joins TRBV5-1 and TRBJ2-1, with D perhaps TRBD2 (7 bases). Deletions cut 3 bases from V and 8 bases from J, with 18 bases between. The CDR3 runs 15 residues. Germline CDR1 reads SGHRS; CDR2 reads YFSETQ. The CDR3 nucleotides read TGCGCCAGCAGCTGGGCGGGGGCGCAAGGCTATGAGCAGTTCTTC. This translates into CASSWAGAQGYEQFF.

V is TRBV5-1 and J is TRBJ2-7; possibly TRBD1 or TRBD2 for D (5 bases each). The germline V gene has CDR1 SGHRS and CDR2 YFSETQ. The V end lost 4 bases, the J end lost 4 bases, and 21 bases lay between the germline ends. The length of the CDR3 is 16 residues. The CDR3 loop reads CASSMGVGQGSYEQYF. The CDR3 region has the DNA TGCGCCAGCAGCATGGGGGTCGGGCAGGGATCTTACGAGCAGTACTTC.

This clone has more than one count but fewer than ten. Distinct nucleotide sequences in the sample also encode this CDR3. This chain uses TRBV5-8 with TRBJ1-1; D ambiguous. CDR1 SGHTS and CDR2 YDEGEE come from the germline V gene. Trimming removed 0 bases at V and 1 base at J, with 4 bases between. The CDR3 has 13 residues. The CDR3 DNA reads TGTGCCAGCAGCTTGGCCCGGAACACTGAAGCTTTCTTT. It translates to CASSLARNTEAFF.

This sequence joins TRBV14 and TRBJ2-1; 7 bases agree with TRBD2. V lost 4 bases to trimming and J lost 4 bases; unmatched junction nucleotides: 7. This CDR3 contains 15 residues. Germline V gene lookup returns CDR1 SGHDN and CDR2 FVKESK. DNA of the CDR3: TGTGCCAGCAGCCCTCGACTAGCCCTATACAATGAGCAGTTCTTC. Amino acids: CASSPRLALYNEQFF. The variable domain in full, completed from reference TRBV14 and TRBJ2-1, reads EAGVTQFPSHSVIEKGQTVTLRCDPISGHDNLYWYRRVMGKEIKFLLHFVKESKQDESGMPNNRFLAERTGGTYSTLKVQPAELEDSGVYFCASSPRLALYNEQFFGPGTRLTVL.

The chain employs TRBV5-1 and TRBJ1-2, with 8 bases identical to TRBD1. CDR1 SGHRS and CDR2 YFSETQ come from the germline V gene. This CDR3 is 15 amino acids long. The V segment lost 0 bases and the J segment 4 bases; nucleotides outside the gene matches: 5. CDR3 DNA sequence: TGCGCCAGCAGCTTGGGCACCGACAGGGGCTATGGCTACACCTTC. It codes for CASSLGTDRGYGYTF.

The chain couples TRBV15 to TRBJ1-1; weak D call: TRBD1 (5 bases). Germline assignment: CDR1 LNHNV and CDR2 YYDKDF (reference sequence). Trimming pared 4 bases from V and 3 bases from J, leaving 9 bases between. The CDR3 sequence is 13 residues long. DNA for the CDR3: TGTGCCACCAGCAACCGACAGTACACTGAAGCTTTCTTT. It is translated as CATSNRQYTEAFF.

This clone was counted between two and nine times. The V call is TRBV27, the J call TRBJ1-1, with 8 bases lining up with TRBD1. V was clipped by 5 bases and J by 4 bases; unmatched bases: 12. Germline CDR1 MNHEY, CDR2 SMNVEV (reference sequence). The CDR3 is made up of 16 amino acids. The CDR3 region is CASSPLRTGRGTEAFF. CDR3 DNA: TGTGCCAGCAGTCCTCTCCGGACAGGGAGGGGCACTGAAGCTTTCTTT.

The chain uses TRBV7-2 and TRBJ2-5; perhaps TRBD1 as D (6 bases). Germline CDR1 SGHTA, CDR2 FQGNSA. The CDR3 totals 13 residues. Trimming pared 5 bases from V and 4 bases from J, leaving 11 bases between. CDR3 loop: CASSLNRAETQYF. CDR3 bases: TGTGCCAGCAGCCTCAACAGGGCAGAGACCCAGTACTTC.

This clone appeared a few times. J is TRBJ2-7 and V is TRBV6-5; D is perhaps TRBD2 (5 bases). Per germline, CDR1 MNHEY and CDR2 SVGAGI. CDR3 size: 13 residues. Trimming pared 2 bases from V and 5 bases from J, leaving 10 bases between. This chain's CDR3 is CASSYPPSHEQYF. The CDR3 DNA sequence: TGTGCCAGCAGTTACCCCCCTAGCCACGAGCAGTACTTC.

This clone was seen a handful of times. The chain couples TRBV5-4 to TRBJ2-7; D gene uncertain. The CDR3 sequence is 15 residues long. Looked up from germline, CDR1 is SGHNT and CDR2 is YYREEE (reference sequence). V shed 4 bases and J shed 0 bases, with 14 bases lying between them. CDR3 region: CASSVLPGSSYEQYF. CDR3 DNA sequence: TGTGCCAGCAGCGTACTGCCAGGTAGCTCCTACGAGCAGTACTTC.

The chain links TRBV25-1 to TRBJ2-2; D is unclear. Between the trimmed V and J ends, which lost 6 bases and 6 bases, there was a span of 20 bases. The CDR3 consists of 16 residues. Germline V gene sequence: CDR1 MGHDK, CDR2 SYGVNS. The CDR3 is CASSALTGLIAGELFF. In nucleotides, the CDR3 is TGTGCCAGCAGCGCTCTTACGGGTCTTATTGCCGGGGAGCTGTTTTTT.

A note on this clone: The sample holds other DNA sequences that translate to the same CDR3. V is TRBV5-1 and J is TRBJ1-1; D perhaps matches TRBD1 (6 bases). Germline assignment: CDR1 SGHRS and CDR2 YFSETQ. Trimming pared 0 bases from V and 1 base from J, leaving 7 bases between. This CDR3 is 14 amino acids long. CDR3 residues: CASSLGTENTEAFF. The CDR3 DNA is TGCGCCAGCAGCTTGGGGACAGAGAACACTGAAGCTTTCTTT.

V gene TRBV7-2 combines with J gene TRBJ2-1; TRBD2 might be the D (6 bases). Germline values: CDR1 SGHTA, CDR2 FQGNSA. The CDR3 is 15 amino acids. V lost 6 bases and J 4 bases, leaving 16 bases between the germline ends. CDR3 DNA: TGTGCCAGCAGTTCCCGTTCAGGGACTTACAATGAGCAGTTCTTC. It specifies CASSSRSGTYNEQFF.

The rearrangement uses TRBV7-9 and TRBJ2-2; 13 positions agree with TRBD2. J lost 4 bases, V lost 4 bases, and 3 bases had no gene match. Germline V gives CDR1 SEHNR, CDR2 FQNEAQ (reference sequence). This CDR3 is 16 amino acids long. CDR3 bases: TGTGCCAGCAGCTCCAGACTAGCGGGGGGCACCGGGGAGCTGTTTTTT. This gives the protein CASSSRLAGGTGELFF.

The chain has TRBV5-1 and TRBJ1-3; 10 bases agree with TRBD1. Germline trimming cut 4 bases from V and 2 bases from J; bases unmatched to any gene: 0. There are 14 residues in the CDR3. Germline V gene data show CDR1 as SGHRS and CDR2 as YFSETQ. CDR3 DNA: TGCGCCAGCAGCGGACAGGGGGCTGGAAACACCATATATTTT. Encoded protein: CASSGQGAGNTIYF.

The chain combines TRBV28 with TRBJ1-2; 7 nucleotides align to TRBD1. From germline, CDR1 is MDHEN and CDR2 SYDVKM. This CDR3 has 13 amino acids. J gave up 7 bases and V 10 bases, and 12 bases lay outside the gene matches. CDR3 DNA sequence: TGTGCCACCCCGGGCGAGGGGGCGGGTGGCTACACCTTC. Its protein is CATPGEGAGGYTF.

The chain recombines TRBV6-1 with TRBJ1-1, with D unresolved. The V and J ends lost 2 bases and 4 bases respectively, with 11 bases between them. The CDR3 runs 14 residues. Germline V gene lookup returns CDR1 MNHNS and CDR2 SASEGT. CDR3 residues: CASSETRRLTEAFF. DNA of the CDR3: TGTGCCAGCAGTGAAACTCGCAGGCTCACTGAAGCTTTCTTT.

This chain uses TRBV5-6 with TRBJ1-2; D is possibly TRBD1 (6 bases). V lost 5 bases to trimming and J lost 8 bases, with 22 bases between them. The germline CDR1 and CDR2 sequences are SGHDT and YYEEEE. The CDR3 length is 15 residues. This chain's CDR3 is CASSPPRAGGVGYTF. The CDR3 nucleotides are TGTGCCAGCAGTCCTCCCCGCGCGGGGGGCGTAGGCTACACCTTC.

The V and J genes are TRBV4-2 and TRBJ2-4; D might be TRBD2 (7 bases). Trimming pared 7 bases from V and 0 bases from J, leaving 16 bases between. The CDR3 spans 16 residues. Germline V lookup: CDR1 LGHNA, CDR2 YNFKEQ. CDR3 DNA sequence: TGTGCCAGCACCCCGGGGGCGGGGGCAGCCAAAAACATTCAGTACTTC. Protein sequence: CASTPGAGAAKNIQYF.